This T cell receptor (beta chain) stems from a study of blood T cell repertoires in COVID-19. Germline CDR1 and CDR2: SGHDT and YYEEEE. V shed 3 bases and J 0 bases; nucleotides not matched to a gene: 7. CDR3 length: 16 amino acids. Using immunoSEQ multiplex PCR, the repertoire was profiled, and TCRdb retains in-frame clones only, with some absent. Seen here are about 220,000 clones, roughly 80% observed once, and the top ten hold less than 2.5%. The source material was peripheral blood. The TCR comes from an older woman with acute or convalescent COVID-19. The chain employs TRBV5-6 and TRBJ2-3; 7 bases fit TRBD2. The DNA for the CDR3 is TGTGCCAGCAGCTCCTGGGGAGGGATGAGCACAGATACGCAGTATTTT. This translates into CASSSWGGMSTDTQYF.